This TCR beta chain appears in the sequencing data of a study of blood T cell repertoires in COVID-19. Assay: immunoSEQ multiplex PCR; the TCRdb copy retains only in-frame clones and omits some. The sample has hundreds of thousands of clones, around nine tenths seen once; the top ten hold 1.5% to 2%. The V gene end was trimmed by 1 base and the J gene end by 5 bases; junction bases not matched to a gene: 7. This CDR3 contains 16 residues. Germline loops: CDR1 SGHVS, CDR2 FNYEAQ. The TCR comes from a woman younger than 30 who had recovered from COVID-19. The sample consisted of PBMCs or T cells enriched from blood (not recorded which). The chain recombines TRBV7-6 with TRBJ2-7, with TRBD2 matching over 11 bases. The DNA for the CDR3 is TGTGCCAGCAGCTTAGACCGTCTAGCGGGAGGTAACGAGCAGTACTTC. Its translation: CASSLDRLAGGNEQYF.